This T cell receptor (beta chain) was found in a study of cytomegalovirus exposure and HLA in healthy donors. The PCR employed 60 Vbeta primers together with 13 Jbeta primers. Profiling relied on immunoSEQ multiplex PCR, and the TCRdb table lists in-frame clones only, not all of them. Of over 200,000 clones in the sample, approximately 78% were seen once. The J segment lost 6 bases and the V segment lost 5 bases, leaving 7 bases of the junction unmatched. This CDR3 has 14 residues. Looked up from germline, CDR1 is MNHNS and CDR2 is SASEGT. Sample: PBMCs. The sequence was obtained from a male donor in good health and CMV-seronegative. The chain couples TRBV6-1 to TRBJ1-5, with 7 bases fitting TRBD1. CDR3 loop: CASSTETGAQPQHF. The CDR3, as DNA: TGTGCCAGCAGTACAGAAACAGGGGCTCAGCCCCAGCATTTT.